The 30 T cell receptor beta chains below come from one sample, sequenced in a study of cytomegalovirus exposure and HLA in healthy donors. The PCR was carried out with 60 Vbeta primers and 13 Jbeta primers. Repertoires were generated with immunoSEQ multiplex PCR, while TCRdb's copy carries only in-frame clones and drops some. The sample lists roughly 190,000 clones; roughly 80% were seen once. The sequenced sample was PBMCs. Source of these receptors: a man in his forties or fifties in good health and CMV-seronegative.

The rearrangement links TRBV18 to TRBJ2-1; 8 bases align to TRBD1. The CDR3 sequence is 16 residues long. The germline CDR1 and CDR2 sequences are KGHSH and LQKENI. J lost 0 bases, V lost 3 bases, and 4 bases had no gene match. CDR3 coding DNA: TGTGCCAGCTCACCTAGACAGGGGAGCTCCTACAATGAGCAGTTCTTC. It translates to CASSPRQGSSYNEQFF.

The gene calls are TRBV19 and TRBJ1-1; 9 bases are a match to TRBD1. CDR3 length: 15 residues. Germline CDR1 LNHDA, CDR2 SQIVND (reference sequence). The trim removed 4 bases at V and 1 base at J, leaving 4 bases unmatched. The CDR3 region is CASSKRQGGNTEAFF. In DNA form, the CDR3 reads TGTGCCAGTAGTAAACGACAGGGGGGGAACACTGAAGCTTTCTTT.

The chain employs TRBV2 and TRBJ2-3; 7 nucleotides line up with TRBD1. The CDR3 is made up of 16 amino acids. Germline values: CDR1 SNHLY, CDR2 FYNNEI. V dropped 8 bases and J dropped 0; count of bases not matched to a gene: 11. The CDR3 region is CASSPRQTGSTDTQYF. CDR3 coding DNA: TGTGCCAGCTCACCGCGACAGACAGGGAGCACAGATACGCAGTATTTT.

The V call is TRBV5-4, the J call TRBJ1-3; D call uncertain. The CDR3 has 16 residues. Germline loops: CDR1 SGHNT, CDR2 YYREEE (reference sequence). V gave up 0 bases and J gave up 2 bases, with 12 bases separating them. The CDR3: CASSLGPLSPGNTIYF. DNA for the CDR3: TGTGCCAGCAGCTTGGGGCCCCTTTCTCCTGGAAACACCATATATTTT.

The V gene is TRBV5-1, the J gene TRBJ1-5, with 9 bases lining up with TRBD1. This CDR3 has 15 amino acids. Germline CDR1 is SGHRS and CDR2 is YFSETQ. V shed 1 base, J shed 2 bases, and the junction held 1 base outside the gene matches. The CDR3 loop reads CASSLWTGGNQPQHF. The DNA of the CDR3 is TGCGCCAGCAGCTTGTGGACAGGGGGCAATCAGCCCCAGCATTTT. Filled out from reference TRBV5-1 and TRBJ1-5, the complete variable domain reads KAGVTQTPRYLIKTRGQQVTLSCSPISGHRSVSWYQQTPGQGLQFLFEYFSETQRNKGNFPGRFSGRQFSNSRSEMNVSTLELGDSALYLCASSLWTGGNQPQHFGDGTRLSIL.

The chain is built from TRBV5-8 and TRBJ2-4; a weak D match, TRBD1 (5 bases). V lost 1 base, J lost 1 base, and 6 bases lay in between. CDR3 length: 14 amino acids. CDR1 SGHTS and CDR2 YDEGEE come from the germline V gene. DNA of the CDR3: TGTGCCAGCAGCTTGAAGGGGGCCAAAAACATTCAGTACTTC. Amino acids: CASSLKGAKNIQYF.

The chain employs TRBV7-2 and TRBJ1-4; a weak D match, TRBD1 (5 bases). Trimming stripped 1 base from V and 7 bases from J, with 13 bases between. The CDR3 is 15 residues long. Germline assignment: CDR1 SGHTA and CDR2 FQGNSA. CDR3 sequence reads: CASSLGAFRVEKLFF. In nucleotides, the CDR3 is TGTGCCAGCAGCTTAGGCGCCTTCAGGGTTGAAAAACTGTTTTTT. Complete variable domain (other parts from reference TRBV7-2 and TRBJ1-4): GAGVSQSPSNKVTEKGKDVELRCDPISGHTALYWYRQSLGQGLEFLIYFQGNSAPDKSGLPSDRFSAERTGGSVSTLTIQRTQQEDSAVYLCASSLGAFRVEKLFFGSGTQLSVL.

CDR3 bases: TGTGCCAGCTCACCATTCGGGGCTGAAGCTTTCTTT. Translated, it gives CASSPFGAEAFF. V and J are TRBV18 and TRBJ1-1; D is ambiguous. Trimming stripped 2 bases from V and 6 bases from J, with 7 bases between. Germline-derived CDR1 and CDR2 are KGHSH and LQKENI. This CDR3 spans 12 amino acids.

The CDR3 sequence: CASSLRYFGLAGDEQYF. Here the CDR3 DNA reads TGTGCCAGCAGCTTACGTTACTTCGGACTAGCGGGGGACGAGCAGTACTTC. V is TRBV7-2 and J is TRBJ2-7; 13 bases map to TRBD2. The V and J ends lost 2 bases and 5 bases, in that order; junction bases with no gene match: 9. Germline V gives CDR1 SGHTA, CDR2 FQGNSA. The CDR3 is 17 amino acids.

As regards this clone: The identical CDR3 is also encoded by other nucleotide sequences in the sample. This chain links TRBV5-6 with TRBJ1-5, with 11 nucleotides matching TRBD1. V dropped 4 bases and J dropped 6; count of bases not matched to a gene: 6. Looked up from germline, CDR1 is SGHDT and CDR2 is YYEEEE. The CDR3 has 15 residues. The CDR3 DNA follows: TGTGCCAGCAGCATCCGGGACAGGGGGTCTCAGCCCCAGCATTTT. Amino acid sequence: CASSIRDRGSQPQHF.

This clone was seen a handful of times. The gene calls are TRBV6-1 and TRBJ2-7, with D possibly TRBD2 on 5 matching bases. With 7 bases removed from V and 7 bases from J, the gap between germline ends came to 8 bases. This CDR3 comprises 10 residues. CDR1 is MNHNS and CDR2 is SASEGT in the germline V gene. The CDR3 nucleotides read TGTGCCAGCAAGGAGGAGGAGCAGTACTTC. Translated: CASKEEEQYF.

The CDR3 bases are TGTGCCAGCAGTTACGGACAGGTCTATTCACCCCTCCACTTT. This sequence encodes CASSYGQVYSPLHF. J is TRBJ1-6 and V is TRBV6-6; 7 bases align to TRBD1. Trimming at V came to 2 bases and at J to 8 bases, leaving 3 bases not matched to a gene. Per the germline V gene, CDR1 is MNHNY and CDR2 is SVGAGI (reference sequence). The CDR3 runs to 14 residues.

This clone has a handful of counts. The V gene is TRBV11-2, the J gene TRBJ1-6; D not certain. The ends were cut back, 8 bases at V and 7 bases at J, with 12 bases in the middle. The germline gives CDR1 SGHAT, CDR2 FQNNGV. The CDR3 has 13 residues. This chain's CDR3 is CASFPILNSPLHF. CDR3 nucleotide sequence: TGTGCCAGCTTCCCGATACTCAATTCACCCCTCCACTTT.

In DNA, the CDR3 is TGTGCCAGCAGTTCGCGACAGGGGCGGGAAGCTTTCTTT. Amino acid sequence: CASSSRQGREAFF. The chain has TRBV27 and TRBJ1-1, with 8 bases lining up with TRBD1. V dropped 4 bases and J dropped 8; count of bases not matched to a gene: 6. The CDR3 covers 13 residues. Per germline, CDR1 MNHEY and CDR2 SMNVEV (reference sequence).

This chain's CDR3 is CASSAPGGNTIYF. Written as DNA, the CDR3 is TGCGCCAGCAGCGCACCCGGGGGAAACACCATATATTTT. V and J are TRBV5-1 and TRBJ1-3; D unresolved. The germline CDR1 and CDR2 sequences are SGHRS and YFSETQ. The CDR3 spans 13 residues. V gave up 4 bases and J gave up 4 bases, with 9 bases separating them.

V usage is TRBV6-5 and J usage is TRBJ1-3; D may be TRBD1 (5 bases). Germline V gene lookup returns CDR1 MNHEY and CDR2 SVGAGI. The CDR3 runs 15 residues. V lost 7 bases to trimming and J lost 0 bases, with 13 bases between them. CDR3 DNA: TGTGCCAGCAAGAGTTCAGGGTACTCTGGAAACACCATATATTTT. This gives the protein CASKSSGYSGNTIYF.

V usage is TRBV7-2 and J usage is TRBJ2-3, with no clear D. The CDR3 is 13 residues long. In germline, CDR1 is SGHTA, CDR2 FQGNSA. Trimming stripped 4 bases from V and 5 bases from J, with 10 bases between. CDR3 DNA: TGTGCCAGCAGCTCTTACTTTAGAGATACGCAGTATTTT. Its translation is CASSSYFRDTQYF.

The gene calls are TRBV27 and TRBJ1-1; no clear D gene. V lost 4 bases and J lost 3, with 15 bases in between. The CDR3 has 15 amino acids. CDR1 MNHEY and CDR2 SMNVEV come from the germline V gene (reference sequence). The CDR3 region is CASSSERGWDTEAFF. The CDR3 nucleotides are TGTGCCAGCAGTTCCGAACGAGGGTGGGACACTGAAGCTTTCTTT.

This chain uses TRBV7-9 with TRBJ2-7, with no clear D. V was clipped by 2 bases and J by 4 bases, with 6 bases between them. The germline V gene has CDR1 SEHNR and CDR2 FQNEAQ (reference sequence). This CDR3 spans 12 amino acids. The DNA of the CDR3 is TGTGCCAGCAGCTTAAATCCATACGAGCAGTACTTC. Translated, it gives CASSLNPYEQYF.

The chain recombines TRBV7-2 with TRBJ1-4; 9 bases fit TRBD1. CDR1 is SGHTA and CDR2 is FQGNSA in the germline V gene. Trimming at V came to 1 base and at J to 7 bases, leaving 4 bases not matched to a gene. The CDR3 spans 15 residues. The CDR3 sequence: CASSLVGTGFEKLFF. The CDR3 DNA reads as TGTGCCAGCAGCTTAGTCGGGACAGGGTTTGAAAAACTGTTTTTT.

This rearrangement joins TRBV9 to TRBJ2-5; TRBD1 might be the D (6 bases). There are 13 residues in the CDR3. Per germline, CDR1 SGDLS and CDR2 YYNGEE. V was clipped by 4 bases and J by 5 bases, with 12 bases between them. CDR3 amino acids: CASSPGQLETQYF. The CDR3, as DNA: TGTGCCAGCAGCCCAGGACAGTTGGAGACCCAGTACTTC.

The CDR3 bases are TGTGCCAGCAGCCCAGGACCGGGGATCTCTGGAAACACCATATATTTT. Protein sequence: CASSPGPGISGNTIYF. The genes are TRBV7-2 and TRBJ1-3, with D unclear. CDR1 is SGHTA and CDR2 is FQGNSA in the germline V gene. The CDR3 sequence is 16 residues long. Trimming left V 5 bases short and J 0 bases short, with 14 bases between.

V is TRBV23-1 and J is TRBJ2-7, with D maybe TRBD2 (5 bases). TRBV23-1 is an open reading frame, and its role is uncertain. CDR3 size: 14 residues. Trimming took off 1 base at V and 3 bases at J, with 10 bases between the two ends. The CDR3 nucleotides are TGCGCCAGCAGTCAATTGACACTAGGCTACGAGCAGTACTTC. Protein product: CASSQLTLGYEQYF.

This sequence joins TRBV4-3 and TRBJ1-1, with a weak D call TRBD1 (5 bases). There are 14 residues in the CDR3. The V gene's germline CDR1 is LGHNA and CDR2 YSLEER. Trimming shortened V by 4 bases and J by 3 bases, and 12 bases separated the two germline ends. CDR3 sequence (DNA): TGCGCCAGCAGCCGGGAGGGGTTGGACACTGAAGCTTTCTTT. This encodes CASSREGLDTEAFF.

The rearrangement uses TRBV10-3 and TRBJ1-3, with D possibly being TRBD1 (6 bases). This CDR3 contains 15 residues. Germline V lookup: CDR1 ENHRY, CDR2 SYGVKD. Trimming removed 2 bases from V and 1 base from J, with 9 bases in between. The chain's CDR3 is CAISETGWSGNTIYF. For the CDR3, the DNA is TGTGCCATCAGTGAGACAGGGTGGTCTGGAAACACCATATATTTT.

This clone has just a few counts. This chain uses TRBV5-1 with TRBJ2-7; D may be TRBD1 (7 bases). The CDR3 is made up of 15 amino acids. The germline V and J ends were trimmed by 0 bases and 4 bases, with 14 bases remaining between them. CDR1 SGHRS and CDR2 YFSETQ come from the germline V gene. This chain's CDR3 is CASSLAGAGGYEQYF. CDR3 in DNA: TGCGCCAGCAGCTTGGCCGGAGCAGGGGGGTACGAGCAGTACTTC.

V and J are TRBV15 and TRBJ2-4, with 9 nucleotides matching TRBD1. Germline lookup yields CDR1 LNHNV and CDR2 YYDKDF (reference sequence). The V segment lost 4 bases and the J segment 6 bases; nucleotides outside the gene matches: 7. The CDR3 covers 15 residues. Here the CDR3 DNA reads TGTGCCACCAGCACTACAGGGGGCTTAGGAAACATTCAGTACTTC. Encoded protein: CATSTTGGLGNIQYF. The entire variable domain, with the rest obtained from reference TRBV15 and TRBJ2-4, is as follows: DAMVIQNPRYQVTQFGKPVTLSCSQTLNHNVMYWYQQKSSQAPKLLFHYYDKDFNNEADTPDNFQSRRPNTSFCFLDIRSPGLGDTAMYLCATSTTGGLGNIQYFGAGTRLSVL.

The rearrangement uses TRBV9 and TRBJ1-3; D unresolved. The CDR3 totals 16 residues. Trimming removed 1 base at V and 0 bases at J, with 11 bases between. Germline V gene data show CDR1 as SGDLS and CDR2 as YYNGEE. The CDR3 DNA follows: TGTGCCAGCAGCGTATCCGGCGGCAGCTCTGGAAACACCATATATTTT. Protein: CASSVSGGSSGNTIYF. The full variable domain, in which reference TRBV9 and TRBJ1-3 provide the parts outside the CDR3, is DSGVTQTPKHLITATGQRVTLRCSPRSGDLSVYWYQQSLDQGLQFLIQYYNGEERAKGNILERFSAQQFPDLHSELNLSSLELGDSALYFCASSVSGGSSGNTIYFGEGSWLTVV.

J is TRBJ1-6 and V is TRBV7-9; 9 bases match TRBD1. Germline trimming cut 7 bases from V and 7 bases from J; bases unmatched to any gene: 5. Per germline, CDR1 SEHNR and CDR2 FQNEAQ (reference sequence). CDR3 size: 14 residues. CDR3 DNA: TGTGCCAGCAATTCCGGGACAGGGAATTCACCCCTCCACTTT. This gives the protein CASNSGTGNSPLHF.

The genes are TRBV7-2 and TRBJ2-3; D is undetermined. The CDR3 length is 12 residues. Trimming took off 1 base at V and 13 bases at J, with 12 bases between the two ends. Germline V gene sequence: CDR1 SGHTA, CDR2 FQGNSA. This chain's CDR3 is CASSLDRLTEYF. Here the CDR3 DNA reads TGTGCCAGCAGCTTAGACCGCCTTACTGAGTATTTT.